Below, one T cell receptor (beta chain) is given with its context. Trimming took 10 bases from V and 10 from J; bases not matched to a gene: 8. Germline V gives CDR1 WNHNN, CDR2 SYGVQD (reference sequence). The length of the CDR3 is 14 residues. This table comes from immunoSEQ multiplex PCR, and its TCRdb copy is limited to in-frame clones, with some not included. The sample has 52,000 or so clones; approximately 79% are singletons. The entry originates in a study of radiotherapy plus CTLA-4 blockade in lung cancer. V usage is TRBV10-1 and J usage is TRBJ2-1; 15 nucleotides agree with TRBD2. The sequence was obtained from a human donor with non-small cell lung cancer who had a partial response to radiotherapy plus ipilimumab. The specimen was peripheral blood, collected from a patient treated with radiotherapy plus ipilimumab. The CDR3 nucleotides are TGCGCCAACAGGACTAGCGGGGGGGGAAGGGAGCAGTTCTTC. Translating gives CANRTSGGGREQFF.